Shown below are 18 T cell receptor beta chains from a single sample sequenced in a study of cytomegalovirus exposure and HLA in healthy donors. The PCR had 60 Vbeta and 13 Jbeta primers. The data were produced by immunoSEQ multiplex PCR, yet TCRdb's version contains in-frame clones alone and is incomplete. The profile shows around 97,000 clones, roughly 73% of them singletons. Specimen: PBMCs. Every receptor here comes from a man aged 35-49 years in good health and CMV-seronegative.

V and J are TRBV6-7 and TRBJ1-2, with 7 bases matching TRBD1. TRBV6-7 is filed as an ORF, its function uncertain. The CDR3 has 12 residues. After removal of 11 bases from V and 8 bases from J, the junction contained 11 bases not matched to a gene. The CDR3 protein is CAGKTGMEGYTF. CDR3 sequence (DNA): TGTGCCGGGAAGACAGGGATGGAAGGCTACACCTTC.

CDR3 region: CAVGPGYGYTF. CDR3 in DNA: TGTGCCGTCGGTCCAGGCTATGGCTACACCTTC. V and J are TRBV10-3 and TRBJ1-2; D gene unclear. The V gene lost 11 bases and the J gene lost 4 bases, with 11 bases spanning the gap. Germline V gives CDR1 ENHRY, CDR2 SYGVKD. The CDR3 contains 11 residues.

The DNA for the CDR3 is TGTGCCAGCAGCTTTGGCAGGGATCAGCCCCAGCATTTT. It encodes CASSFGRDQPQHF. J is TRBJ1-5 and V is TRBV7-2; perhaps TRBD1 as D (5 bases). There are 13 residues in the CDR3. Germline CDR1 SGHTA, CDR2 FQGNSA. The V end lost 3 bases, the J end lost 5 bases, and 8 bases lay between the germline ends.

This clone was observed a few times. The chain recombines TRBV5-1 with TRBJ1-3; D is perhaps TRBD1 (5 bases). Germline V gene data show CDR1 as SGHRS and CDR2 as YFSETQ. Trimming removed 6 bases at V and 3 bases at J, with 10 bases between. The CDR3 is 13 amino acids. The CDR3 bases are TGCGCCAGCACAGGAGGGGTTGGAAACACCATATATTTT. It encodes CASTGGVGNTIYF.

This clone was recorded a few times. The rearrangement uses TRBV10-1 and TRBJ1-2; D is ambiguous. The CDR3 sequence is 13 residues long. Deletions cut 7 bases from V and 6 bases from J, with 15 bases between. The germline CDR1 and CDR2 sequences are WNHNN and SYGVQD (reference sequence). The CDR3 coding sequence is TGCGCCAGCAAATCGTCCTACCCCCATGGCTACACCTTC. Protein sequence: CASKSSYPHGYTF.

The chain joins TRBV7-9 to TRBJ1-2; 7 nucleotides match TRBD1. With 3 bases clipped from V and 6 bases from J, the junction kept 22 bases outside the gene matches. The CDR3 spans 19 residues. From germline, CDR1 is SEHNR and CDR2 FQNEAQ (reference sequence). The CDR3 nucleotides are TGTGCCAGCAGCTTCCCCCAGTCCGTCCGGGACAGCTCAAAAAATGGCTACACCTTC. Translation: CASSFPQSVRDSSKNGYTF.

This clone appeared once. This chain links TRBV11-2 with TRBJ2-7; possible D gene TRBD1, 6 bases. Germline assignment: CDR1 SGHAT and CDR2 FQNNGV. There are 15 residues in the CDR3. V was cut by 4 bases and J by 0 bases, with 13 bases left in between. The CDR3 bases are TGTGCCAGCAGCTCGTATCGGACAGTCTCCTACGAGCAGTACTTC. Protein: CASSSYRTVSYEQYF.

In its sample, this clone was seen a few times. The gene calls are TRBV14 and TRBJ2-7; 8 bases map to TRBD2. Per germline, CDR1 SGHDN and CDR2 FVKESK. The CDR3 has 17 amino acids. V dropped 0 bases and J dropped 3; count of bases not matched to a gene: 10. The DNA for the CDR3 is TGTGCCAGCAGCCAAGAGGTGTTACTAGCGGAGTACTACGAGCAGTACTTC. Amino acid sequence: CASSQEVLLAEYYEQYF.

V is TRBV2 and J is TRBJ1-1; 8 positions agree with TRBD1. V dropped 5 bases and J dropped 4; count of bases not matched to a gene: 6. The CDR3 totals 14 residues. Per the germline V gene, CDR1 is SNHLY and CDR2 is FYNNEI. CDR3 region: CASSKDRGPTEAFF. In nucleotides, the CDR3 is TGTGCCAGCAGTAAAGACAGGGGTCCCACTGAAGCTTTCTTT.

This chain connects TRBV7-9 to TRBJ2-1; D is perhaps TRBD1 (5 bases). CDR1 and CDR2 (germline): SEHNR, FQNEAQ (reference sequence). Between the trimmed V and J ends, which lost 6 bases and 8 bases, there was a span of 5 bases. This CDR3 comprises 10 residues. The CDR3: CASRGDEQFF. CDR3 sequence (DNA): TGTGCCAGCAGAGGGGATGAGCAGTTCTTC.

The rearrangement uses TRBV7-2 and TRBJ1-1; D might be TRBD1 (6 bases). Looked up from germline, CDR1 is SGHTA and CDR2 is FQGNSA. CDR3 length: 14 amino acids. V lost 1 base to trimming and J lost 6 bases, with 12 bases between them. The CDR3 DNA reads TGTGCCAGCAGCTTAGACTGGCCAGGGGCTGAAGCTTTCTTT. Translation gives CASSLDWPGAEAFF.

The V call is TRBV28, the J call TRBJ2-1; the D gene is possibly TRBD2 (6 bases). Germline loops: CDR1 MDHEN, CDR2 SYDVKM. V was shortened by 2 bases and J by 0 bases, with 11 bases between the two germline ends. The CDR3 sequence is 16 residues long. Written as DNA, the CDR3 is TGTGCCAGCAGTTTAATGGCGACTAGCTCCTACAATGAGCAGTTCTTC. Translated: CASSLMATSSYNEQFF.

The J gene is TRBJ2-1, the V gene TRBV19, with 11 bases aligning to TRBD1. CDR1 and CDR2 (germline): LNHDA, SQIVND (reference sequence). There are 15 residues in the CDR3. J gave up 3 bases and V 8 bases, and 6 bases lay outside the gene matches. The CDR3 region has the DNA TGTGCCAGTTCCCTCGGGACAGGGGGCTACAATGAGCAGTTCTTC. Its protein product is CASSLGTGGYNEQFF. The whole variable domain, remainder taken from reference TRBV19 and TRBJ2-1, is DGGITQSPKYLFRKEGQNVTLSCEQNLNHDAMYWYRQDPGQGLRLIYYSQIVNDFQKGDIAEGYSVSREKKESFPLTVTSAQKNPTAFYLCASSLGTGGYNEQFFGPGTRLTVL.

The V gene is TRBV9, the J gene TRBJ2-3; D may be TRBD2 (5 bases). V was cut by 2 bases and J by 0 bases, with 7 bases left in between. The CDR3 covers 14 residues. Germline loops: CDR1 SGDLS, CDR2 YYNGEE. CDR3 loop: CASSVWESTDTQYF. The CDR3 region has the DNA TGTGCCAGCAGCGTTTGGGAGAGCACAGATACGCAGTATTTT.

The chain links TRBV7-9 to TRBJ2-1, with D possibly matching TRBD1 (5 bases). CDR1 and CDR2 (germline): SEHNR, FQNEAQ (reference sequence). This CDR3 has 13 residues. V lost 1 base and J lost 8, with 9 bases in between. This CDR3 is CASSLDLGDEQFF. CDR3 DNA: TGTGCCAGCAGCTTAGATCTAGGGGATGAGCAGTTCTTC.

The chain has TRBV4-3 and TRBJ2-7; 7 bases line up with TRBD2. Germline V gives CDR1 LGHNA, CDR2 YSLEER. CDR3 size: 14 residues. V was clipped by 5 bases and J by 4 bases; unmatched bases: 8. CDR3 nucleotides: TGCGCCAGCAGCGTAGGGGCTAGCGGTTACGAGCAGTACTTC. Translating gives CASSVGASGYEQYF.

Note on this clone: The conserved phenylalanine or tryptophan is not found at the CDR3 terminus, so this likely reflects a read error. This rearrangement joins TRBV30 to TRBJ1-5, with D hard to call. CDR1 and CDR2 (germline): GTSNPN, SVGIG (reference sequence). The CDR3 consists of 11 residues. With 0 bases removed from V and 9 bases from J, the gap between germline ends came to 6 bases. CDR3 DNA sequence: TGTGCCTGGAGTGTAGAGGCGCCCCAGCATGTT. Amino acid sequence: CAWSVEAPQHV.

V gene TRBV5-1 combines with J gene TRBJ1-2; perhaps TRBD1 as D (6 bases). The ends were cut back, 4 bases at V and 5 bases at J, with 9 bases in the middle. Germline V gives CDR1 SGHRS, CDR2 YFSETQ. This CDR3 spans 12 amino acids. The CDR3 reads CASSVQGYGYTF. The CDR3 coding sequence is TGCGCCAGCAGCGTCCAGGGGTATGGCTACACCTTC.